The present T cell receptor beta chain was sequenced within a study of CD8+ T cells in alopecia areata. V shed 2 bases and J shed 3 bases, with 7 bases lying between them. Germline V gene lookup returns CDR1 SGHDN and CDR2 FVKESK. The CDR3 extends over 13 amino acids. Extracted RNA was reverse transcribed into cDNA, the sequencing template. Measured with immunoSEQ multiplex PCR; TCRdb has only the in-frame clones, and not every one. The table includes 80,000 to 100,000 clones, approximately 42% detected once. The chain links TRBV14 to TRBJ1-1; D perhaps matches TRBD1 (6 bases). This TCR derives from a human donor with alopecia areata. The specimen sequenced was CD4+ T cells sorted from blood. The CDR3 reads CASSQNRDTEAFF. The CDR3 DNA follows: TGTGCCAGCAGCCAAAACAGGGACACTGAAGCTTTCTTT. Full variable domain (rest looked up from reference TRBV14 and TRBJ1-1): EAGVTQFPSHSVIEKGQTVTLRCDPISGHDNLYWYRRVMGKEIKFLLHFVKESKQDESGMPNNRFLAERTGGTYSTLKVQPAELEDSGVYFCASSQNRDTEAFFGQGTRLTVV.